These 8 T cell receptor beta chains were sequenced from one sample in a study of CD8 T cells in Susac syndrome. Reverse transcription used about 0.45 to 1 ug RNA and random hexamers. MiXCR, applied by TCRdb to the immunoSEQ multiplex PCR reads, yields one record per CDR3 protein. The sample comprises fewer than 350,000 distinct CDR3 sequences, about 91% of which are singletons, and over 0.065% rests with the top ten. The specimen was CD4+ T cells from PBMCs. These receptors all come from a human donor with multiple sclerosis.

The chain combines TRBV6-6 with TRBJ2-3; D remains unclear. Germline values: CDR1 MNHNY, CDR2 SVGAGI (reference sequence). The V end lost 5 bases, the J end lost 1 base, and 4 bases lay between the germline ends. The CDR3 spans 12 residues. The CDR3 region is CASSGGTDTQYF. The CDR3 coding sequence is TGTGCCAGCAGTGGGGGCACAGATACGCAGTATTTT.

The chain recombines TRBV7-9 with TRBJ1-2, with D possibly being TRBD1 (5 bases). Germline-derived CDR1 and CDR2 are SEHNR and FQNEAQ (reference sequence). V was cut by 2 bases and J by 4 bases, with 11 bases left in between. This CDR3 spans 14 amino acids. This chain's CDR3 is CASSLRAGTYGYTF. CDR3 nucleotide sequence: TGTGCCAGCAGCTTAAGGGCAGGGACCTATGGCTACACCTTC.

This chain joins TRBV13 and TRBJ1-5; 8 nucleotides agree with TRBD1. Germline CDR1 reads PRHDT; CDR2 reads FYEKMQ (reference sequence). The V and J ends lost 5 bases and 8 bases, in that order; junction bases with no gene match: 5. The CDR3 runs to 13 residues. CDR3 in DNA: TGTGCCAGCAGCAGGACAGGGATGGAGCCCCAGCATTTT. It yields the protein CASSRTGMEPQHF. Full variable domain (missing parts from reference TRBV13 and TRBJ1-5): AAGVIQSPRHLIKEKRETATLKCYPIPRHDTVYWYQQGPGQDPQFLISFYEKMQSDKGSIPDRFSAQQFSDYHSELNMSSLELGDSALYFCASSRTGMEPQHFGDGTRLSIL.

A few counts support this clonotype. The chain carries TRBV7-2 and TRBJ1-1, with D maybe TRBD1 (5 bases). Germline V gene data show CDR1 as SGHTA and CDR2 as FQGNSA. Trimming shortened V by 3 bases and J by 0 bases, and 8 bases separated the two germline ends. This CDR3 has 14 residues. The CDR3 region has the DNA TGTGCCAGCAGCTTGGGGACGGTGAACACTGAAGCTTTCTTT. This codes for CASSLGTVNTEAFF.

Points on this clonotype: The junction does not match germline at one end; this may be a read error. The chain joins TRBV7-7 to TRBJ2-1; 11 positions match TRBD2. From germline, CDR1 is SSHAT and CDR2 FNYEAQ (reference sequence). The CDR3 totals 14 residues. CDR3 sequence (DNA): TGTGCTAGCAGCTTAGGACTAGCGGGTGATGAGCAGTTCTTC. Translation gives CASSLGLAGDEQFF.

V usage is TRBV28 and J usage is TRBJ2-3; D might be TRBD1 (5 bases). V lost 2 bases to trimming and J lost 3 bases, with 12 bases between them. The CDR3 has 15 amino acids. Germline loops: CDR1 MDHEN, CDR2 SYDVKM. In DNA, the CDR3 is TGTGCCAGCAGTTTAAATGGGGCAAGGACAGATACGCAGTATTTT. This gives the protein CASSLNGARTDTQYF.

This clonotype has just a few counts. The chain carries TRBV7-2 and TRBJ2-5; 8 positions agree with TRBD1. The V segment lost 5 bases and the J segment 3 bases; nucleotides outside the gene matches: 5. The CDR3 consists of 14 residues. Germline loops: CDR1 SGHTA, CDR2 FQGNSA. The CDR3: CASSRSTGEETQYF. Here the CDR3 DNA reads TGTGCCAGCAGCCGCTCGACAGGGGAAGAGACCCAGTACTTC.

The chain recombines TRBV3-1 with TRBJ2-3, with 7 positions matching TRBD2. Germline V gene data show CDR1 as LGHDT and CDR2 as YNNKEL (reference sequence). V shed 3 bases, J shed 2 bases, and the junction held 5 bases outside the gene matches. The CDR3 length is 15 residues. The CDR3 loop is CASSHRLAVTDTQYF. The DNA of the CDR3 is TGTGCCAGCAGCCATCGGCTAGCGGTCACAGATACGCAGTATTTT.